This passage covers 7 T cell receptor beta chains from one sample sequenced in a study of T cells in localized non-small cell lung cancer. Clones were read by immunoSEQ multiplex PCR, and TCRdb kept only the in-frame ones, dropping some. The sample yields 30,000 to 40,000 clones, approximately 80% seen once. Specimen: peripheral blood, collected before any cancer treatment. All receptors derive from a male donor at least 60 years old with stage III squamous cell lung carcinoma.

For the CDR3, the DNA is TGTGCCAGCACCCTAGCGAACAATGAGCAGTTCTTC. Protein product: CASTLANNEQFF. J is TRBJ2-1 and V is TRBV25-1, with a possible D match to TRBD2 (6 bases). Per the germline V gene, CDR1 is MGHDK and CDR2 is SYGVNS. The ends were cut back, 7 bases at V and 5 bases at J, with 9 bases in the middle. The CDR3 spans 12 residues.

J is TRBJ1-2 and V is TRBV29-1; D gene ambiguous. The CDR3 consists of 11 residues. CDR1 and CDR2 (germline): SQVTM, ANQGSEA. V lost 1 base, J lost 6 bases, and 6 bases lay in between. The CDR3 reads CSVEVTNGYTF. For the CDR3, the DNA is TGCAGCGTTGAAGTTACTAATGGCTACACCTTC.

The chain joins TRBV5-5 to TRBJ1-2; a possible D gene is TRBD1 (6 bases). The germline V gene encodes CDR1 SGHKS and CDR2 YYEKEE (reference sequence). The ends were cut back, 1 base at V and 6 bases at J, with 10 bases in the middle. The CDR3 loop spans 13 amino acids. CDR3 in DNA: TGTGCCAGCAGCTTGTTGGCAGGGGATGGCTACACCTTC. Translated: CASSLLAGDGYTF. The full variable domain, rest sourced from reference TRBV5-5 and TRBJ1-2, is DAGVTQSPTHLIKTRGQQVTLRCSPISGHKSVSWYQQVLGQGPQFIFQYYEKEERGRGNFPDRFSARQFPNYSSELNVNALLLGDSALYLCASSLLAGDGYTFGSGTRLTVV.

The chain's CDR3 is CASSQDRSSYNEQFF. The DNA of the CDR3 is TGTGCCAGCAGTCAAGACAGGAGCTCCTACAATGAGCAGTTCTTC. The chain is built from TRBV2 and TRBJ2-1; perhaps TRBD1 as D (6 bases). CDR3 size: 15 residues. With 5 bases removed from V and 0 bases from J, the gap between germline ends came to 11 bases. Germline CDR1 is SNHLY and CDR2 is FYNNEI.

This clone was observed once. The chain joins TRBV5-4 to TRBJ1-3, with TRBD1 as a possible D gene (5 bases). Per germline, CDR1 SGHNT and CDR2 YYREEE (reference sequence). Trimming removed 4 bases at V and 4 bases at J, with 12 bases between. This CDR3 has 14 amino acids. The CDR3: CASSPGGTGNTIYF. CDR3 DNA sequence: TGTGCCAGCAGCCCGGGGGGAACGGGAAACACCATATATTTT.

The V call is TRBV5-1, the J call TRBJ1-1, with unresolved D. The V and J ends lost 5 bases and 4 bases respectively, with 18 bases between them. Germline CDR1 and CDR2: SGHRS and YFSETQ. The CDR3 contains 15 residues. The CDR3 region is CASSSRPGGGTEAFF. In nucleotides, the CDR3 is TGCGCCAGCAGTAGTCGACCTGGAGGAGGCACTGAAGCTTTCTTT.

The chain recombines TRBV19 with TRBJ1-5, with no clear D. Germline assignment: CDR1 LNHDA and CDR2 SQIVND (reference sequence). The CDR3 contains 15 residues. V lost 6 bases and J lost 7, with 19 bases in between. CDR3: CASSLHGGPAQPQHF. CDR3 in DNA: TGTGCCAGTAGCCTACATGGAGGCCCGGCGCAGCCCCAGCATTTT.